The 16 T cell receptor beta chains reported below all come from one sample, sequenced in a study of shared clonotypes between healthy human individuals. Naive-designated CD8 cells lacked CD45RO, were positively enriched for CCR7, and omitted terminally differentiated effector memory CD45RA+ cells. The repertoire was sequenced with immunoSEQ multiplex PCR; TCRdb's copy has only in-frame clones and lacks some. The sample holds roughly 2 million clones; approximately 94% are singletons and the top ten take around 1.1%. The specimen sequenced was naive CD8+ T cells sorted from blood. The receptors derive from a man aged 18 to 30 in good health.

The V gene is TRBV28, the J gene TRBJ2-5, with D possibly TRBD2 on 5 matching bases. The CDR3 runs to 15 residues. V shed 6 bases and J shed 1 base, with 15 bases lying between them. The germline V gene has CDR1 MDHEN and CDR2 SYDVKM. The CDR3 DNA sequence: TGTGCCAGCAGCGGAACAGCGGACCCCCAAGAGACCCAGTACTTC. Translation: CASSGTADPQETQYF.

The genes are TRBV7-6 and TRBJ1-3, with a possible D match to TRBD1 (5 bases). Germline loops: CDR1 SGHVS, CDR2 FNYEAQ. The CDR3 length is 16 residues. Trimming pared 8 bases from V and 6 bases from J, leaving 23 bases between. CDR3 DNA: TGTGCCAGCCATCCGGGACCCGGCGCTTTGGAAAACACCATATATTTT. Its translation is CASHPGPGALENTIYF. Full variable domain (missing parts from reference TRBV7-6 and TRBJ1-3): GAGVSQSPRYKVTKRGQDVALRCDPISGHVSLYWYRQALGQGPEFLTYFNYEAQQDKSGLPNDRFSAERPEGSISTLTIQRTEQRDSAMYRCASHPGPGALENTIYFGEGSWLTVV.

The CDR3 region has the DNA TGCGCCAGCAGCCCCCTCCTTGACAGTTCTAATGAAAAACTGTTTTTT. Its protein product is CASSPLLDSSNEKLFF. The chain uses TRBV4-3 and TRBJ1-4, with a possible D match to TRBD1 (5 bases). The CDR3 is 16 amino acids. Germline V gives CDR1 LGHNA, CDR2 YSLEER. Trimming removed 4 bases at V and 3 bases at J, with 15 bases between.

This clone was detected once. J is TRBJ2-3 and V is TRBV27; D ambiguous. Germline CDR1 and CDR2: MNHEY and SMNVEV (reference sequence). This CDR3 is 16 amino acids long. With 0 bases removed from V and 0 bases from J, the gap between germline ends came to 10 bases. The DNA of the CDR3 is TGTGCCAGCAGTTTATCGCTCGCCTACAGCACAGATACGCAGTATTTT. The encoded protein is CASSLSLAYSTDTQYF.

This chain links TRBV5-1 with TRBJ2-2, with a tentative D call TRBD1 (6 bases). V lost 1 base, J lost 4 bases, and 8 bases lay in between. The CDR3 extends over 14 amino acids. The V gene's germline CDR1 is SGHRS and CDR2 YFSETQ. For the CDR3, the DNA is TGCGCCAGCAGCTTGACAGGGTCCACCGGGGAGCTGTTTTTT. Its protein product is CASSLTGSTGELFF. The whole variable domain, remainder taken from reference TRBV5-1 and TRBJ2-2, is KAGVTQTPRYLIKTRGQQVTLSCSPISGHRSVSWYQQTPGQGLQFLFEYFSETQRNKGNFPGRFSGRQFSNSRSEMNVSTLELGDSALYLCASSLTGSTGELFFGEGSRLTVL.

The V call is TRBV7-8, the J call TRBJ2-3; tentatively, D is TRBD1 (5 bases). Germline V gene sequence: CDR1 SGHVS, CDR2 FQNEAQ. V was pared by 8 bases and J by 1 base, with 7 bases between. The CDR3 runs 12 residues. This chain's CDR3 is CASQQGTDTQYF. CDR3 DNA sequence: TGTGCCAGCCAACAGGGCACAGATACGCAGTATTTT.

The CDR3 here is CASSQPGDGNNYGYTF. CDR3 nucleotides: TGTGCCAGCAGCCAACCGGGGGACGGAAACAACTATGGCTACACCTTC. The V gene is TRBV7-2, the J gene TRBJ1-2, with D maybe TRBD1 (5 bases). CDR1 SGHTA and CDR2 FQGNSA come from the germline V gene. Trimming removed 5 bases from V and 2 bases from J, with 18 bases in between. The CDR3 has 16 amino acids. Combining the CDR3 with reference TRBV7-2 and TRBJ1-2 gives the whole variable domain GAGVSQSPSNKVTEKGKDVELRCDPISGHTALYWYRQSLGQGLEFLIYFQGNSAPDKSGLPSDRFSAERTGGSVSTLTIQRTQQEDSAVYLCASSQPGDGNNYGYTFGSGTRLTVV.

Turning to this clone: This CDR3 is also generated by other DNA sequences in the sample. The chain links TRBV27 to TRBJ2-7; maybe TRBD2 (6 bases). The germline V gene has CDR1 MNHEY and CDR2 SMNVEV (reference sequence). Trimming removed 8 bases at V and 1 base at J, with 9 bases between. The CDR3 loop spans 12 amino acids. CDR3 DNA: TGTGCCAGCCGGGGACTTTCCTACGAGCAGTACTTC. Its translation: CASRGLSYEQYF.

The CDR3, as DNA: TGTGCCAGCAGCGCTTCAGCGGAGCTTTACGAGCAGTACTTC. Its translation is CASSASAELYEQYF. V gene TRBV7-9 combines with J gene TRBJ2-7; maybe TRBD2 (5 bases). Germline V CDR1 and CDR2: SEHNR, FQNEAQ (reference sequence). The V end lost 5 bases, the J end lost 4 bases, and 15 bases lay between the germline ends. The CDR3 has 14 residues.

The J gene is TRBJ1-2, the V gene TRBV30; D is ambiguous. CDR1 and CDR2 from the germline V gene are GTSNPN and SVGIG (reference sequence). This CDR3 region has 11 residues. V was cut by 2 bases and J by 4 bases, with 5 bases left in between. CDR3 sequence (DNA): TGTGCCTGGAGTTTCGGCTATGGCTACACCTTC. As protein: CAWSFGYGYTF.

This rearrangement joins TRBV30 to TRBJ2-4; a weak D match, TRBD1 (7 bases). With 5 bases removed from V and 0 bases from J, the gap between germline ends came to 17 bases. The CDR3 sequence is 16 residues long. Germline loops: CDR1 GTSNPN, CDR2 SVGIG (reference sequence). The CDR3 DNA reads TGTGCCTGGGGTGCCAGGGGGACTCTAGCCAAAAACATTCAGTACTTC. Encoded protein: CAWGARGTLAKNIQYF.

V is TRBV6-5 and J is TRBJ2-2; no clear D. The V end was cut by 7 bases, the J end by 4 bases, with 16 bases between. CDR1 and CDR2 from the germline V gene are MNHEY and SVGAGI. The CDR3 runs 15 residues. Here the CDR3 DNA reads TGTGCCAGCACATGGTTGGCGGAAAGCACCGGGGAGCTGTTTTTT. This translates into CASTWLAESTGELFF.

In its sample, this clone was seen a few times. The same CDR3 can be traced to other DNA sequences in this sample. The CDR3 protein is CASSLGSSYEQYF. CDR3 DNA: TGTGCCAGCAGCTTAGGGAGCTCCTACGAGCAGTACTTC. This chain uses TRBV5-6 with TRBJ2-7; D is possibly TRBD2 (5 bases). CDR3 length: 13 residues. Trimming removed 2 bases at V and 0 bases at J, with 6 bases between. Germline loops: CDR1 SGHDT, CDR2 YYEEEE.

On this clone itself: The identical CDR3 is also encoded by other nucleotide sequences in the sample. V gene TRBV11-2 combines with J gene TRBJ2-2; 8 nucleotides line up with TRBD2. The germline gives CDR1 SGHAT, CDR2 FQNNGV. The CDR3 is 13 amino acids. J was trimmed by 6 bases and V by 5 bases; bases with no gene match: 2. The chain's CDR3 is CASSPGLAGELFF. The DNA for the CDR3 is TGTGCCAGCAGCCCGGGACTAGCCGGGGAGCTGTTTTTT.

The rearrangement uses TRBV4-3 and TRBJ2-5, with TRBD2 matching 8 bases. V lost 1 base to trimming and J lost 2 bases; unmatched junction nucleotides: 9. Germline loops: CDR1 LGHNA, CDR2 YSLEER. The CDR3 spans 17 residues. The CDR3 reads CASSQAILAEGQETQYF. The CDR3, as DNA: TGCGCCAGCAGCCAAGCGATACTAGCGGAGGGACAAGAGACCCAGTACTTC.

This clone was counted a single time. CDR3 DNA: TGTGCCAGCAGTTTAACAGGGACAGGGGGAGGTCAGCCCCAGCATTTT. This translates into CASSLTGTGGGQPQHF. The chain recombines TRBV6-5 with TRBJ1-5; 11 nucleotides match TRBD1. V gave up 4 bases and J gave up 6 bases; unmatched junction bases: 8. Germline-derived CDR1 and CDR2 are MNHEY and SVGAGI. The length of the CDR3 is 16 residues.